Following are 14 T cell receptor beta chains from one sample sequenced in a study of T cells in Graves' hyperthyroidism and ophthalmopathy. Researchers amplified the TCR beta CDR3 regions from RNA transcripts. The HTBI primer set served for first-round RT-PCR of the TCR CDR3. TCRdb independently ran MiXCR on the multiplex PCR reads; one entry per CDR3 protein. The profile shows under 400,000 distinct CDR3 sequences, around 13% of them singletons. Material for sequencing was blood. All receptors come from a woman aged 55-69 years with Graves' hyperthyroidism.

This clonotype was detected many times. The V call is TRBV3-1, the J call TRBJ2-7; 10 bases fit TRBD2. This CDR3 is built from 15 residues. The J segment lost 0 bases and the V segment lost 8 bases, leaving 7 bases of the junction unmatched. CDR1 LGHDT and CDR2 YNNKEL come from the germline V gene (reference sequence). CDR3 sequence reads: CASSGASGSSYEQYF. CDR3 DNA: TGTGCCAGCTCCGGGGCTAGCGGGAGCTCCTACGAGCAGTACTTC.

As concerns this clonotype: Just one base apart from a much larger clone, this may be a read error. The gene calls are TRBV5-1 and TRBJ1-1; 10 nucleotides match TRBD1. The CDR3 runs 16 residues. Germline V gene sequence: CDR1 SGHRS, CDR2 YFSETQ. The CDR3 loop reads CASSPGGGQGSSEALF. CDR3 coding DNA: TGCGCCAGCAGCCCCGGGGGGGGACAGGGGTCATCTGAAGCTCTCTTT.

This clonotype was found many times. The CDR3 DNA reads TGTGCCAGCAGCCCCCCCTTGCCCCAAGAGACCCAGTACTTC. Protein: CASSPPLPQETQYF. J is TRBJ2-5 and V is TRBV11-2; D remains ambiguous. Germline V gene data show CDR1 as SGHAT and CDR2 as FQNNGV. Trimming stripped 5 bases from V and 1 base from J, with 11 bases between. The CDR3 loop spans 14 amino acids.

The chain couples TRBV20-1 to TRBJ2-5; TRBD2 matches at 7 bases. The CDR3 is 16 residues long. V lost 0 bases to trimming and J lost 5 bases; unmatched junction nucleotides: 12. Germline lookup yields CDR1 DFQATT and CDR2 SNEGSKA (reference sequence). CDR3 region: CSARDPQLARGETQYF. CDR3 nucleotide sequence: TGCAGTGCTAGAGACCCCCAGCTAGCGCGGGGGGAGACCCAGTACTTC.

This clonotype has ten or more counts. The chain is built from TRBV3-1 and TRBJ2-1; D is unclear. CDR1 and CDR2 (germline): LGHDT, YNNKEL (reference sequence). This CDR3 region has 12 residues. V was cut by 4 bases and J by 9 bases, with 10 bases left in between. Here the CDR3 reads CASSPNLFEQFF. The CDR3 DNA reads TGTGCCAGCAGCCCCAACCTTTTTGAGCAGTTCTTC.

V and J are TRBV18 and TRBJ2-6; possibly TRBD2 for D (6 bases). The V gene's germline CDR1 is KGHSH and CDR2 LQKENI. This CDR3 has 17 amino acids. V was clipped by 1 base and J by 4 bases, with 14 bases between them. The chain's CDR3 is CASSPRRQGGGANVLTF. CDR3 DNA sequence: TGTGCCAGCTCACCACGGAGGCAGGGAGGCGGGGCCAACGTCCTGACTTTC.

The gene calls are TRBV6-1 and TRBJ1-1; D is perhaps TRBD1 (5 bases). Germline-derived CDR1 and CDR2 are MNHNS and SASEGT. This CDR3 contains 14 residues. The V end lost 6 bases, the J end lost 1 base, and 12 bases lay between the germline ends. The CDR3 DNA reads TGTGCCAGCAGGGCGGGGGTCGGGAACACTGAAGCTTTCTTT. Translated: CASRAGVGNTEAFF.

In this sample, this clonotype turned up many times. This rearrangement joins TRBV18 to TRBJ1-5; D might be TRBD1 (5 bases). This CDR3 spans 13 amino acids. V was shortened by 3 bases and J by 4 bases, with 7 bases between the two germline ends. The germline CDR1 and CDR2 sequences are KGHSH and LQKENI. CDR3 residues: CASSPDRNQPQHF. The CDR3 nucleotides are TGTGCCAGCTCACCCGACAGAAATCAGCCCCAGCATTTT.

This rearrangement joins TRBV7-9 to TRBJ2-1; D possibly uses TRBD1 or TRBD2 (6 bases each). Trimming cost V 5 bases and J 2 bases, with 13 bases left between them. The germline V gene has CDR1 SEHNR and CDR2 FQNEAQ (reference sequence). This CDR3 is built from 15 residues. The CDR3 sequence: CASSRGGGTYNEQFF. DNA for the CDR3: TGTGCCAGCAGCCGAGGGGGAGGTACCTACAATGAGCAGTTCTTC.

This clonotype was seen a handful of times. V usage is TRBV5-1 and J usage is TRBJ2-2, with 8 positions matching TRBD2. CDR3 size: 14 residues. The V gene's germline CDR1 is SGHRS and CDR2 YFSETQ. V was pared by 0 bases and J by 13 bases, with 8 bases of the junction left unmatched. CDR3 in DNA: TGCGCCAGCAGCTTGGTTCTACCCGGGAGGGGGCTGTTTTTT. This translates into CASSLVLPGRGLFF.

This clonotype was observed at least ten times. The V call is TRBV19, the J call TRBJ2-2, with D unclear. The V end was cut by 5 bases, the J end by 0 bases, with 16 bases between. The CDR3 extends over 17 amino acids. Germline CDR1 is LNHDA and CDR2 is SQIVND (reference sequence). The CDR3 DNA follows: TGTGCCAGTAGTGCCCCAGTTTGGCGGTCGAACACCGGGGAGCTGTTTTTT. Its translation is CASSAPVWRSNTGELFF.

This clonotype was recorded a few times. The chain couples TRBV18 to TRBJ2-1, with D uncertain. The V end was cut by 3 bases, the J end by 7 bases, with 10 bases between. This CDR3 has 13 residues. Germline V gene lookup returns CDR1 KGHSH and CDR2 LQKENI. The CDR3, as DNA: TGTGCCAGCTCACCGGTTAGGGTTAATGAGCAGTTCTTC. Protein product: CASSPVRVNEQFF.

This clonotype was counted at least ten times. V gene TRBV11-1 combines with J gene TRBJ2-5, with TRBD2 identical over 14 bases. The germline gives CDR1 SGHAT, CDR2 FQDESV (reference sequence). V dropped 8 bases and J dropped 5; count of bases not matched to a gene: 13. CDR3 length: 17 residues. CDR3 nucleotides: TGTGCCAGCCGCGGAATGGGGACTAGCGGGAGAAAGGAGACCCAGTACTTC. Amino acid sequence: CASRGMGTSGRKETQYF.

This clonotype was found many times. The DNA of the CDR3 is TGTGCCACCAGTGGGGCGGGATGGGGGGAGACCCAGTACTTC. Translation: CATSGAGWGETQYF. The chain joins TRBV24-1 to TRBJ2-5; a weak D match, TRBD2 (6 bases). V lost 5 bases and J 5 bases, leaving 14 bases between the germline ends. The CDR3 spans 14 residues. Germline V gene lookup returns CDR1 KGHDR and CDR2 SFDVKD.